This is a list of T cell receptor beta chains from one sample in a study of beta chain features in type 1 diabetes. Libraries were prepared by immunoSEQ multiplex PCR; TCRdb keeps only in-frame clonotypes and omits some of them. The data show about 740,000 clones, with 13% seen just once and 0.022% held by the top ten. The sample comprised naive CD4+ T cells from blood. These receptors all stem from a man in his late teens or twenties with type 1 diabetes. Each CDR3 is given with its conserved first and last residue. The order of the fields is clone size, V gene, D gene, CDR3 length, J gene, CDR3 protein, CDR3 DNA. D genes are given only for firm matches. Clone size is given for some rows only: seen once, a few or many times, or a class if the clone is expanded.

>NA|TRBV9|TRBD1|14|TRBJ1-2
CASSFRTGSYGYTF
TGTGCCAGCAGCTTTCGGACAGGGAGTTATGGCTACACCTTC
>NA|TRBV18|NA|13|TRBJ1-4
CASSPPPNEKLFF
TGTGCCAGCTCACCACCTCCTAATGAAAAACTGTTTTTT
>NA|TRBV11-2|TRBD2|15|TRBJ2-3
CASSSRLARTDTQYF
TGTGCCAGCAGCTCGAGACTAGCGCGCACAGATACGCAGTATTTT
>NA|TRBV5-4|NA|12|TRBJ2-7
CASSLGVYEQYF
TGTGCCAGCAGCTTGGGGGTCTACGAGCAGTACTTC
>few|TRBV19|NA|14|TRBJ1-1
CASKGQGMNTEAFF
TGTGCCAGTAAAGGTCAGGGGATGAACACTGAAGCTTTCTTT
>NA|TRBV11-2|NA|17|TRBJ2-2
CASSLDAGTANTGELFF
TGTGCCAGCAGCTTAGATGCCGGGACCGCGAACACCGGGGAGCTGTTTTTT
>NA|TRBV10-3|TRBD2|18|TRBJ2-5
CAISESSSLLAVQETQYF
TGTGCCATCAGTGAGTCGAGCAGTTTACTAGCGGTCCAAGAGACCCAGTACTTC
>NA|TRBV13|TRBD1|17|TRBJ2-6
CASSSRTGGGGANVLTF
TGTGCCAGCAGCTCACGGACAGGGGGCGGCGGGGCCAACGTCCTGACTTTC
>few|TRBV10-3|NA|13|TRBJ1-1
CAIRTDSATEAFF
TGTGCCATCAGAACGGACAGCGCCACTGAAGCTTTCTTT
>few|TRBV7-3|NA|13|TRBJ1-5
CASSLSSNQPQHF
TGTGCCAGCAGCTTATCCTCCAATCAGCCCCAGCATTTT
>few|TRBV5-4|NA|14|TRBJ2-2
CASTSRGSTGELFF
TGTGCCAGCACCTCCCGGGGGAGTACCGGGGAGCTGTTTTTT
>NA|TRBV15|TRBD1|15|TRBJ2-5
CATSPRLTGEETQYF
TGTGCCACCAGCCCCCGATTGACAGGGGAAGAGACCCAGTACTTC
>NA|TRBV7-9|NA|15|TRBJ2-3
CASSLAAGPTDTQYF
TGTGCCAGCAGCTTAGCTGCGGGGCCCACAGATACGCAGTATTTT
>NA|TRBV6-5|TRBD2|15|TRBJ2-3
CASRLAGGSTDTQYF
TGTGCCAGTAGATTAGCGGGGGGAAGCACAGATACGCAGTATTTT
>few|TRBV29-1|NA|9|TRBJ1-2
CSVGTVQTF
TGCAGCGTTGGGACGGTTCAGACCTTC
>NA|TRBV6-5|NA|12|TRBJ2-5
CATNDVQETQYF
TGTGCCACCAACGACGTCCAAGAGACCCAGTACTTC
>NA|TRBV30|NA|14|TRBJ2-1
CAWSRLDGNNEQFF
TGTGCCTGGAGTCGGCTCGATGGCAACAATGAGCAGTTCTTC
>few|TRBV30|NA|13|TRBJ2-5
CAWSSVLGETQYF
TGTGCCTGGAGTTCAGTGTTGGGAGAGACCCAGTACTTC
>few|TRBV30|TRBD2|19|TRBJ2-1
CAWSRVGLAGGKSYNEQFF
TGTGCCTGGAGTCGGGTTGGACTAGCGGGGGGGAAGTCCTACAATGAGCAGTTCTTC
>few|TRBV15|NA|11|TRBJ2-1
CATSREVVQFF
TGTGCCACCAGCAGAGAGGTCGTGCAGTTCTTC
>NA|TRBV9|NA|16|TRBJ2-6
CASSKQSGQGANVLTF
TGTGCCAGCAGCAAACAATCAGGGCAAGGGGCCAACGTCCTGACTTTC
>few|TRBV28|TRBD1|14|TRBJ2-7
CASSLGQGTHEQYF
TGTGCCAGCAGCCTCGGACAGGGGACTCACGAGCAGTACTTC
>few|TRBV5-1|TRBD2|20|TRBJ2-5
CASSFTSGGAKSYLSETQYF
TGCGCCAGCAGCTTCACTAGCGGGGGGGCCAAGAGCTATTTGTCGGAGACCCAGTACTTC
>few|TRBV30|NA|13|TRBJ1-5
CAWSVGTHQPQHF
TGTGCCTGGAGTGTAGGGACCCATCAGCCCCAGCATTTT
>NA|TRBV30|NA|13|TRBJ1-1
CAWSSGGDTEAFF
TGTGCCTGGAGCTCTGGAGGGGACACTGAAGCTTTCTTT
>few|TRBV7-9|NA|16|TRBJ2-5
CASSPGSGTGKETQYF
TGTGCCAGCAGCCCAGGGAGTGGGACTGGAAAAGAGACCCAGTACTTC
>few|TRBV6-1|NA|14|TRBJ2-2
CAIPTGINTGELFF
TGTGCCATACCCACAGGGATAAACACCGGGGAGCTGTTTTTT
>NA|TRBV2|TRBD1|15|TRBJ1-2
CASSEPGQASYGYTF
TGTGCCAGCAGTGAACCCGGACAGGCCTCCTATGGCTACACCTTC
>few|TRBV9|NA|13|TRBJ2-1
CASSVSPGEEQFF
TGTGCCAGCAGCGTTTCCCCGGGAGAGGAGCAGTTCTTC
>few|TRBV30|NA|13|TRBJ1-3
CAWSVLGGNTIYF
TGTGCCTGGAGTGTACTAGGGGGGAACACCATATATTTT
>NA|TRBV4-1|TRBD2|17|TRBJ2-7
CASSQPLSSGGPYEQYF
TGCGCCAGCAGCCAGCCCCTAAGTAGCGGGGGACCCTACGAGCAGTACTTC
>NA|TRBV19|NA|14|TRBJ1-1
CASSFQPDSTEAFF
TGTGCCAGTAGTTTCCAACCGGACAGCACTGAAGCTTTCTTT
>NA|TRBV10-2|NA|14|TRBJ1-5
CASSESGLGQPQHF
TGCGCCAGCAGTGAGTCAGGTTTGGGGCAGCCCCAGCATTTT
>few|TRBV30|NA|12|TRBJ2-1
CAWSVLTFEQFF
TGTGCCTGGAGTGTACTCACATTTGAGCAGTTCTTC
>NA|TRBV7-2|NA|13|TRBJ1-1
CASSLTQNTEAFF
TGTGCCAGCAGCTTAACCCAGAACACTGAAGCTTTCTTT
>NA|TRBV5-1|TRBD2|15|TRBJ2-3
CASSFGSGATDTQYF
TGCGCCAGCAGCTTTGGTAGCGGGGCCACAGATACGCAGTATTTT
>NA|TRBV2|NA|14|TRBJ1-1
CASIPPGRNTEAFF
TGTGCCAGCATTCCCCCAGGGAGGAACACTGAAGCTTTCTTT
>few|TRBV7-9|TRBD2|15|TRBJ2-3
CASSLNSGGTDTQYF
TGTGCCAGCAGCTTAAATAGCGGGGGAACAGATACGCAGTATTTT
>few|TRBV6-6|NA|14|TRBJ2-5
CASSYSEVGETQYF
TGTGCCAGCAGTTACTCGGAGGTCGGGGAGACCCAGTACTTC
>NA|TRBV20-1|NA|11|TRBJ1-1
CSARRSDEAFF
TGCAGTGCTAGAAGATCGGATGAAGCTTTCTTT